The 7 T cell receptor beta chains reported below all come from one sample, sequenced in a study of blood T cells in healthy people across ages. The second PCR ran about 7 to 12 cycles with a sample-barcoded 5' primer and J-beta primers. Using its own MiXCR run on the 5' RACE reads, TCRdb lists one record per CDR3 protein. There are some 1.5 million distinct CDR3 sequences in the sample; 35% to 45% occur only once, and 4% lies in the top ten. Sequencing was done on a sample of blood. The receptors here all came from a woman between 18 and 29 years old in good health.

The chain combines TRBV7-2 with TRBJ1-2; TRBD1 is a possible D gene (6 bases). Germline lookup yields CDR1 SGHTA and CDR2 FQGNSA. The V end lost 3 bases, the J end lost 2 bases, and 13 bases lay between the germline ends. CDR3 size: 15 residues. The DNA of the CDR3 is TGTGCCAGCAGCTTCTTAGGAAGGGGGAACTATGGCTACACCTTC. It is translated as CASSFLGRGNYGYTF.

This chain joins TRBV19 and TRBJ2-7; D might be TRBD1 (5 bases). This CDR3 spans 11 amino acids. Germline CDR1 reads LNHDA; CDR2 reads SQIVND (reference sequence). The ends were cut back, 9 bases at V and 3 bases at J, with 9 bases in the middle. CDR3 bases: TGTGCCAGCGGACAAGTCTACGAGCAGTACTTC. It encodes CASGQVYEQYF.

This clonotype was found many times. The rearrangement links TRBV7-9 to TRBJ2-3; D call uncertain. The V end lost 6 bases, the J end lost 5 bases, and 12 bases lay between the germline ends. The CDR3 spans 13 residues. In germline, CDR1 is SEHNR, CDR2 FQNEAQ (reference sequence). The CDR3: CASSVVLEDTQYF. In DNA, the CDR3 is TGTGCCAGCAGTGTAGTGCTTGAAGATACGCAGTATTTT.

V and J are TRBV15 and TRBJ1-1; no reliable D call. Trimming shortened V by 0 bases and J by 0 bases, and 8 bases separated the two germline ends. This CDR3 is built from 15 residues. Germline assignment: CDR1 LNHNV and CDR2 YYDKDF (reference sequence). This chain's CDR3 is CATSRDLQMNTEAFF. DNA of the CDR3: TGTGCCACCAGCAGAGATCTACAGATGAACACTGAAGCTTTCTTT. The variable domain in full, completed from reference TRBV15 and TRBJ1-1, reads DAMVIQNPRYQVTQFGKPVTLSCSQTLNHNVMYWYQQKSSQAPKLLFHYYDKDFNNEADTPDNFQSRRPNTSFCFLDIRSPGLGDTAMYLCATSRDLQMNTEAFFGQGTRLTVV.

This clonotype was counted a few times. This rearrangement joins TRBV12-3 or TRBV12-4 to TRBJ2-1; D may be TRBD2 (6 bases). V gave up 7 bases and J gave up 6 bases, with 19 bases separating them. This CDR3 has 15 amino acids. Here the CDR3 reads CASTLGTPSGNEQFF. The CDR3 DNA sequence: TGTGCCAGCACCCTGGGGACTCCCTCCGGCAATGAGCAGTTCTTC.

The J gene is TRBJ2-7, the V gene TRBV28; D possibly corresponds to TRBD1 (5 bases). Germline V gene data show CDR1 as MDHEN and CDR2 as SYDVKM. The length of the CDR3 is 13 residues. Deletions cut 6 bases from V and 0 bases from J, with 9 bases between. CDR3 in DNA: TGTGCCAGCAGAGTGACAGCCTCCTACGAGCAGTACTTC. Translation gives CASRVTASYEQYF.

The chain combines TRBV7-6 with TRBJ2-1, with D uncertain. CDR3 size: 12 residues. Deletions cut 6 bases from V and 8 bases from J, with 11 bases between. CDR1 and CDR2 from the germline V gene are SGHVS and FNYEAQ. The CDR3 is CASRRLVDEQFF. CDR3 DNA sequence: TGTGCCAGCAGACGGCTAGTTGATGAGCAGTTCTTC.